This entry features one T cell receptor (beta chain) sequence. What this receptor recognizes is not known. No clone much larger than this one lies a single base away; base qualities are absent. The CDR3 regions of human TCRbeta chains were analyzed by immunosequencing. Processing in the source paper ran as follows. TCRs in the repertoires were matched against a reference library of SARS-CoV-2-specific TCRs that had been generated with the MIRA antigen-specificity platform. Breadth was defined as the fraction of unique TCRs that were SARS-CoV-2-associated, and depth was defined as the fraction of total T cells that were SARS-CoV-2-associated. Using the MIRA data, every spike-specific TCR was mapped to the spike region that the TCR reacted to and assigned to either a CD4 or a CD8 class. Log10-transformed breadth and depth values were compared by one-way ANOVA with Sidak's multiple comparisons tests. Sourced from immuneACCESS, this table was stored by TCRdb with only in-frame sequences that have V and J called. A share of the clones is absent; for the studies checked, an unresolved V gene accounts for under half, and the remainder has no known explanation. V, J and clone size were drawn from that table, and D and trimming were deduced from the DNA. In all, the sample holds 110,000 or so clones, and over 75% of those were seen once. The ten largest clones capture almost 9.5% of the sample.

This entry is derived from a study of T cell responses to AZD1222 COVID-19 vaccine (dated by TCRdb to the early 2020s). Study-level background: AZD1222 recipients with second doses at about 4 weeks or about 12 weeks were pooled, because spike-specific TCR depth and breadth did not differ between schedules. A total of 240 or so trial participants underwent TCR sequencing, of whom 200 to 220 had received two doses of AZD1222 and approximately 26 had received two doses of the MenACWY control vaccine. Trial participants were enrolled by age into 18-55, 56-69 and 70-plus year subgroups, with around 150, 28 and 57 TCR-sequenced participants respectively. Paper-wide results and their limitations: Epitopes outside the regions mutated in the B.1.351 and B.1.1.7 variants were reportedly recognized by nearly half of the unique spike-specific TCRs. Conclusions about previously exposed vaccinees are limited because only six or seven AZD1222 recipients were SARS-CoV-2 seropositive at baseline. After two AZD1222 doses, both the breadth and the depth of spike-specific TCRs were significantly higher than at day 0 and than in MenACWY recipients. Because no day 14 peak-response samples were available, repertoires were characterized only after the peak T cell response. The 56-69-year group was small, and its depth increase did not reach significance, likely because of low power. Most participants were white British and females outnumbered males, and the authors suggested that clonal diversity may have been underestimated. The whole spike protein was spanned by vaccine-associated CD4 TCRs, and dominant responses were seen in regions 160-218 and 743-854.

V was cut back by 4 bases and J by 3 bases, leaving a gap of 10 bases between them. The CDR3 spans 14 residues, from the cysteine through the phenylalanine. This entry keeps only the CDR3 DNA: 42 bases, framed from base 1. As encoded in the germline V gene, CDR1 is MNHEY while CDR2 is SVGEGT. In the paper's terms, the time point label means: baseline before first vaccination. The vaccinee samples were drawn from two UK trials, COV001 and COV002, one of which was a single-blind randomized controlled phase 2/3 trial testing AZD1222 (ChAdOx1 nCoV-19) in healthy adults. Trial participant PBMC samples were collected at day 0 and day 28 after the second dose for TCRbeta chain sequencing.

The receptor was isolated from an adult in good health. The V gene is TRBV6-2 or TRBV6-3 and the J gene is TRBJ1-5; matching of 6 bases hints at TRBD1 as the D gene. The sequenced sample was peripheral blood, obtained on day 0 of AZD1222 vaccination. The CDR3 loop reads CASSFTGYNQPQHF. In nucleotides, the sequence is TGTGCCAGCAGTTTTACAGGGTACAATCAGCCCCAGCATTTT.